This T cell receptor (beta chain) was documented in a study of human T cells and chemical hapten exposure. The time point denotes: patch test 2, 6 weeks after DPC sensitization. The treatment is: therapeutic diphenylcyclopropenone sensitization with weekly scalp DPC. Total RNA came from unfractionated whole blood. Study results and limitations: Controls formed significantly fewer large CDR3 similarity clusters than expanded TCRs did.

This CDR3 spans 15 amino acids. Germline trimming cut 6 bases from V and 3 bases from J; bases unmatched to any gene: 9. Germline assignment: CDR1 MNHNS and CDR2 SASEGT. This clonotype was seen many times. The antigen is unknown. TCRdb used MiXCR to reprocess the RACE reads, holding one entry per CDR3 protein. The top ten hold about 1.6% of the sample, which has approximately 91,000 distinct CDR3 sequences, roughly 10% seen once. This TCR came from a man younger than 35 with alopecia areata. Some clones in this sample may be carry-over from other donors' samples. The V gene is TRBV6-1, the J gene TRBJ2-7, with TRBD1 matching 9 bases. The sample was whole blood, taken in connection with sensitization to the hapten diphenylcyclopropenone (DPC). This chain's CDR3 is CASRGGQGQLYEQYF. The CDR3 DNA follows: TGTGCCAGCAGGGGCGGACAGGGGCAACTCTACGAGCAGTACTTC.